These 18 T cell receptor beta chains share one sample of origin, sequenced in a study of T cell repertoires in cytomegalovirus infection. A single record per CDR3 protein comes from TCRdb applying MiXCR to the reads. The table has about 250,000 distinct CDR3 sequences, about a sixth seen once. The sequencing input was CD8+ T cells from PBMCs. These receptors came from a human donor in good health (CMV status not recorded). Some clones in this sample may be carry-over from other donors' samples.

This clonotype was seen at least ten times. The chain couples TRBV19 to TRBJ2-5; 8 bases are a match to TRBD1. Germline loops: CDR1 LNHDA, CDR2 SQIVND (reference sequence). This CDR3 contains 16 residues. The trim removed 3 bases at V and 2 bases at J, leaving 8 bases unmatched. In DNA form, the CDR3 reads TGTGCCAGTAGTATGATTGCAGGGGGCCGACAAGAGACCCAGTACTTC. Protein: CASSMIAGGRQETQYF.

This clonotype came up many times. The chain recombines TRBV6-5 with TRBJ2-2; D gene uncertain. V lost 0 bases and J lost 9, with 8 bases in between. The CDR3 is made up of 13 amino acids. The germline CDR1 and CDR2 sequences are MNHEY and SVGAGI. The CDR3 DNA reads TGTGCCAGCAGTTACTCAAAGGTCCGGGAGCTGTTTTTT. Its protein is CASSYSKVRELFF.

This clonotype was detected a few times. The chain is built from TRBV6-2 or TRBV6-3 and TRBJ2-7; the D is unclear. The ends were cut back, 7 bases at V and 3 bases at J, with 10 bases in the middle. This CDR3 spans 12 amino acids. Germline V gene sequence: CDR1 MNHEY, CDR2 SVGEGT. The DNA of the CDR3 is TGTGCCAGCAACTACGCTCACTACGAGCAGTACTTC. Translating gives CASNYAHYEQYF.

This clonotype has a handful of counts. The chain couples TRBV29-1 to TRBJ2-5, with D perhaps TRBD2 (5 bases). The V end lost 3 bases, the J end lost 6 bases, and 11 bases lay between the germline ends. The CDR3 has 12 residues. Germline V gene data show CDR1 as SQVTM and CDR2 as ANQGSEA. This CDR3 reads CSVETIVKTQYF. CDR3 bases: TGCAGCGTTGAGACTATCGTAAAGACCCAGTACTTC.

Only a few counts were recorded for this clonotype. J is TRBJ2-7 and V is TRBV2; TRBD1 agrees at 10 bases. With V trimmed by 4 bases and J by 7 bases, 16 bases remained unmatched. Germline loops: CDR1 SNHLY, CDR2 FYNNEI. CDR3 size: 17 residues. The CDR3 sequence: CASSVIRGTGASREQYF. The CDR3 DNA is TGTGCCAGCAGTGTAATCCGTGGGACAGGGGCGTCGCGAGAGCAGTACTTC.

The table lists this clonotype with a few counts. V usage is TRBV7-6 and J usage is TRBJ1-4; D not certain. Germline CDR1 SGHVS, CDR2 FNYEAQ. The V and J ends lost 3 bases and 8 bases respectively, with 13 bases between them. The CDR3 is 14 amino acids. Written as DNA, the CDR3 is TGTGCCAGCAGCTTCCGGGGTCCGGGGGAAAAACTGTTTTTT. Its protein is CASSFRGPGEKLFF.

This clonotype was seen more than once but under ten times. This chain uses TRBV29-1 with TRBJ2-3; tentative D call: TRBD2 (5 bases). The CDR3 totals 13 residues. The V gene lost 1 base and the J gene lost 13 bases, with 18 bases spanning the gap. Germline V gene lookup returns CDR1 SQVTM and CDR2 ANQGSEA. CDR3 region: CSVEGPRGSGEYF. DNA for the CDR3: TGCAGCGTTGAAGGGCCGAGAGGGTCTGGGGAGTATTTT.

This clonotype showed up just a few times. The chain joins TRBV11-1 to TRBJ1-6, with TRBD1 matching over 9 bases. CDR1 is SGHAT, CDR2 FQDESV, per germline (reference sequence). The length of the CDR3 is 19 residues. V was pared by 5 bases and J by 9 bases, with 20 bases of the junction left unmatched. The CDR3 here is CASSPDRGNVRYRRSPLHF. The CDR3 nucleotides read TGTGCCAGCAGCCCGGACAGGGGAAATGTTCGTTACCGTCGTTCACCCCTCCACTTT.

CDR3 DNA: TGTGCCAGCAGCTTAGTGGGGCCCCTAGACGGCAATCAGCCCCAGCATTTT. Translation: CASSLVGPLDGNQPQHF. The V call is TRBV7-2, the J call TRBJ1-5, with a possible D match to TRBD1 (5 bases). V was clipped by 1 base and J by 2 bases, with 15 bases between them. The CDR3 is 17 amino acids. Per germline, CDR1 SGHTA and CDR2 FQGNSA.

This clonotype has at least ten counts. V gene TRBV5-4 combines with J gene TRBJ1-2, with unresolved D. This CDR3 spans 16 amino acids. The germline V gene encodes CDR1 SGHNT and CDR2 YYREEE (reference sequence). The V end lost 0 bases, the J end lost 0 bases, and 12 bases lay between the germline ends. The CDR3 loop is CASSLGPGYANYGYTF. The DNA for the CDR3 is TGTGCCAGCAGCTTGGGGCCCGGGTACGCTAACTATGGCTACACCTTC.

This clonotype showed up many times. A read error may explain this, as a much larger clone is one base away. The gene calls are TRBV7-9 and TRBJ1-1; D unclear. V lost 3 bases, J lost 6 bases, and 5 bases lay in between. The germline V gene encodes CDR1 SEHNR and CDR2 FQNEAQ (reference sequence). The CDR3 extends over 11 amino acids. This CDR3 reads CASSFDAEAFF. As DNA, the CDR3 is TGTGCCAGCAGCTTCGACGCTGAAGCTTTCTTT. Supplemented by reference TRBV7-9 and TRBJ1-1, the full variable domain reads DTGVSQNPRHKITKRGQNVTFRCDPISEHNRLYWYRQTLGQGPEFLTYFQNEAQLEKSRLLSDRFSAERPKGSFSTLEIQRTEQGDSAMYLCASSFDAEAFFGQGTRLTVV.

This clonotype occurred many times. The chain links TRBV28 to TRBJ1-6, with D uncertain. Germline CDR1 reads MDHEN; CDR2 reads SYDVKM. The CDR3 is 20 residues long. V lost 4 bases and J 5 bases, leaving 27 bases between the germline ends. CDR3 amino acids: CASSSPGQWFLAPHNSPLHF. The CDR3, as DNA: TGTGCCAGCAGTTCCCCCGGGCAGTGGTTCCTCGCCCCTCATAATTCACCCCTCCACTTT.

In regard to this clonotype: Since a much larger clone is just one base distant, this may be a read error. The J gene is TRBJ2-5, the V gene TRBV7-9; tentatively, D is TRBD1 or TRBD2 (6 bases each). Germline loops: CDR1 SEHNR, CDR2 FQNEAQ (reference sequence). The CDR3 has 14 residues. The CDR3 DNA sequence: TGTGCCAACAGCCCGCGGGACAACCAAGAGACCCAGTACTTC. It specifies CANSPRDNQETQYF.

Ten or more counts support this clonotype. This chain joins TRBV28 and TRBJ1-4; 7 bases are a match to TRBD1. The CDR3 runs 16 residues. Trimming took 5 bases from V and 14 from J; bases not matched to a gene: 20. The germline V gene has CDR1 MDHEN and CDR2 SYDVKM. The CDR3 loop reads CASSPPGEGASVGLFF. For the CDR3, the DNA is TGTGCCAGCAGTCCCCCTGGTGAGGGGGCAAGTGTTGGGCTGTTTTTT.

This clonotype turned up a few times. The rearrangement joins TRBV7-9 to TRBJ2-7; D is ambiguous. The CDR3 is made up of 12 amino acids. Trimming pared 3 bases from V and 3 bases from J, leaving 6 bases between. CDR1 SEHNR and CDR2 FQNEAQ come from the germline V gene (reference sequence). The CDR3, as DNA: TGTGCCAGCAGCTTCCCTAACTACGAGCAGTACTTC. Its protein is CASSFPNYEQYF.

The rearrangement joins TRBV7-9 to TRBJ2-1; D uncertain. The germline V gene has CDR1 SEHNR and CDR2 FQNEAQ (reference sequence). The V and J ends lost 3 bases and 3 bases respectively, with 9 bases between them. CDR3 size: 14 residues. The CDR3 coding sequence is TGTGCCAGCAGCTTTGGGTATCTCTACAATGAGCAGTTCTTC. Translated: CASSFGYLYNEQFF.

The chain couples TRBV18 to TRBJ1-5; no clear D. Looked up from germline, CDR1 is KGHSH and CDR2 is LQKENI. V was clipped by 2 bases and J by 3 bases, with 11 bases between them. The CDR3 length is 15 residues. The CDR3 loop reads CASSPAGSPNQPQHF. The CDR3 DNA follows: TGTGCCAGCTCACCAGCGGGTAGCCCCAATCAGCCCCAGCATTTT.

This clonotype was seen many times. V is TRBV2 and J is TRBJ2-2; D perhaps matches TRBD2 (5 bases). Germline V gene data show CDR1 as SNHLY and CDR2 as FYNNEI. There are 13 residues in the CDR3. Trimming took 9 bases from V and 5 from J, leaving 13 bases between them. The DNA of the CDR3 is TGTGCCAGTCGGGATCCCTGGACCGGGGAGCTGTTTTTT. Its protein product is CASRDPWTGELFF.